This record concerns one T cell receptor beta chain sequence. Its antigen is not known. The study enrolled healthy HIV-negative adults without recent acute infections or vaccinations as donors. The sample belongs to a study of shared clonotypes between healthy human individuals. Broader study findings: Donor scarcity curtailed the genetic and exposure-history diversity represented herein. Incomplete sequencing of sorted subsets was indicated by rarefaction despite large depth. Naive subsets tended to show greater estimated richness than memory subsets.

This table comes from immunoSEQ multiplex PCR, and its TCRdb copy is limited to in-frame clones, with some not included. Among over a million clones listed, 98% were seen once. V gave up 1 base and J gave up 0 bases; unmatched junction bases: 6. This CDR3 spans 16 amino acids. The germline V gene encodes CDR1 SEHNR and CDR2 FQNEAQ (reference sequence). The rearrangement joins TRBV7-9 to TRBJ2-7; 7 nucleotides match TRBD2. Sequencing was done on a sample of naive CD4+ T cells sorted from blood. The subset denotes: CD45RA+ positively selected. The sequence was collected from a man aged 25-40 years in good health. In DNA, the CDR3 is TGTGCCAGCAGCTTAGGGACTAGTCCCAACTCCTACGAGCAGTACTTC. This translates into CASSLGTSPNSYEQYF.